This T cell receptor beta chain is drawn from a study of blood T cell repertoires in COVID-19. The overall study: PBMCs, B-cell-depleted T cells, or T cells provided the cDNA or gDNA that made up the material.

V shed 2 bases and J shed 6 bases, with 13 bases lying between them. Germline CDR1 reads MNHEY; CDR2 reads SVGEGT. The CDR3 sequence is 14 residues long. TCRdb's copy holds only in-frame clones and misses some; the assay was immunoSEQ multiplex PCR. There are roughly 47,000 clones in the sample; under 90% occur only once, and roughly 4.6% lies in the top ten. This clonotype was obtained from a woman in her 70s with acute or convalescent COVID-19. The sequenced sample was peripheral blood. The chain uses TRBV6-2 or TRBV6-3 and TRBJ1-1, with D possibly being TRBD1 (5 bases). The CDR3 DNA follows: TGTGCCAGCAGTTACGAGACAGCCTCGTCTGAAGCTTTCTTT. This encodes CASSYETASSEAFF.